This T cell receptor beta chain was sequenced in a study of neoadjuvant nivolumab and ipilimumab in lung cancer. Whole-study results and caveats: TCR richness and clonality were higher in tumors than adjacent uninvolved lung. Only a single major-pathologic-response sample was available for clonality analysis. From pretherapy to surgery, tumor richness and clonality rose with dual therapy.

V shed 4 bases and J 6 bases; nucleotides not matched to a gene: 10. Germline assignment: CDR1 SGHRS and CDR2 YFSETQ. CDR3 size: 15 residues. For this clone: What it recognizes is unknown.

This table comes from immunoSEQ multiplex PCR, and its TCRdb copy is limited to in-frame clones, with some not included. This table has around 5,000 clones, around 70% appearing once. This rearrangement joins TRBV5-1 to TRBJ1-2; TRBD1 matches 9 bases. This receptor was obtained from an adult with non-small cell lung cancer. The specimen was tumor tissue, collected after neoadjuvant nivolumab, alone or with ipilimumab, at or shortly before surgery. This chain's CDR3 is CASSPTGGAEHGYTF. The CDR3, as DNA: TGCGCCAGCAGCCCCACAGGGGGCGCAGAGCATGGCTACACCTTC.